This entry is about one TCR beta chain. Trimming took off 5 bases at V and 4 bases at J, with 17 bases between the two ends. The CDR3 extends over 16 amino acids. Germline lookup yields CDR1 SNHLY and CDR2 FYNNEI. The record originates from a study of blood T cell repertoires in COVID-19. Across the study: Italy, Spain and the United States were the sources of the convalescent and acute COVID-19 samples. The analysed material was cDNA or gDNA that came from T cells, B-cell-depleted T cells, or PBMCs.

Assay used: immunoSEQ multiplex PCR; TCRdb lists only in-frame clones, some missing. The sample gives around 50,000 clones, roughly 82% of which show up once; about 26% is in the top ten. The rearrangement links TRBV2 to TRBJ2-2; maybe TRBD1 (6 bases). Sequenced: peripheral blood. The clonotype comes from a woman at least 80 years old with acute or convalescent COVID-19. The CDR3 DNA is TGTGCCAGCAGTTTAGAACCGGGACACAGCACCGGGGAGCTGTTTTTT. Its protein is CASSLEPGHSTGELFF.